This record covers a single T cell receptor (beta chain). Data came from immunoSEQ multiplex PCR; TCRdb stores just in-frame clones and leaves some out. The repertoire holds roughly 110,000 clones, with 70% to 90% as singletons. The source of the sample is a study of blood T cell repertoires in COVID-19. In the study overall: T cells, B-cell-depleted T cells, or PBMCs supplied cDNA or gDNA.

Germline assignment: CDR1 MGHDK and CDR2 SYGVNS. This CDR3 has 15 residues. Trimming pared 4 bases from V and 0 bases from J, leaving 12 bases between. The sequencing input was peripheral blood. The rearrangement joins TRBV25-1 to TRBJ1-2; no clear D gene. This receptor was identified in a man aged 35-49 years with active or convalescent COVID-19. CDR3 sequence: CASSGSGLANYGYTF. The CDR3 DNA sequence: TGTGCCAGCAGTGGATCCGGGTTGGCTAACTATGGCTACACCTTC.